This T cell receptor beta chain was sequenced for a study of blood T cell repertoires in COVID-19. The CDR3 spans 16 residues. Germline CDR1 reads MNHNS; CDR2 reads SASEGT. Between the trimmed V and J ends, which lost 2 bases and 7 bases, there was a span of 18 bases. Original handling: Estimates of nucleated cell counts were drawn from the amplification of reference gene primers. TCRdb's copy holds only in-frame clones and misses some; the assay was immunoSEQ multiplex PCR. That table supplies the V and J calls and clone size; D and trimming were determined from the DNA. This table has hundreds of thousands of clones, 90% to 95% appearing once. The table lists this clone with a count of one.

The sample consisted of PBMCs or T cells enriched from blood (not recorded which). The clonotype comes from a woman under 30 who had recovered from COVID-19. The rearrangement uses TRBV6-1 and TRBJ2-1, with D maybe TRBD2 (5 bases). CDR3 protein: CASSENGLDGINEQFF. CDR3 in DNA: TGTGCCAGCAGTGAAAATGGACTGGACGGTATTAATGAGCAGTTCTTC.